The 23 T cell receptor beta chains listed next were all sequenced from one sample in a study of high-grade serous ovarian cancer treatment subgroups. TCRdb's table, derived via immunoSEQ multiplex PCR, lists solely in-frame clones and lacks some. Of roughly 2,200 clones listed, roughly 70% are singletons. Tumor tissue was taken before any definitive surgery or chemotherapy was given. Sequenced: tumor tissue. These receptors all stem from a human donor with high-grade serous ovarian cancer.

The genes are TRBV27 and TRBJ2-7; D is undetermined. Per the germline V gene, CDR1 is MNHEY and CDR2 is SMNVEV (reference sequence). Trimming took off 2 bases at V and 7 bases at J, with 12 bases between the two ends. CDR3 size: 13 residues. The CDR3: CASSLREGREQYV. The CDR3 region has the DNA TGTGCCAGCAGTTTAAGAGAAGGGCGAGAGCAGTACGTC.

The chain recombines TRBV4-1 with TRBJ2-5, with 15 bases fitting TRBD2. The germline V gene has CDR1 MGHRA and CDR2 YSYEKL. V dropped 1 base and J dropped 4; count of bases not matched to a gene: 4. The CDR3 loop spans 17 amino acids. The CDR3 spells CASSQVPGLAGGETQYF. The DNA of the CDR3 is TGCGCCAGCAGCCAAGTTCCGGGACTAGCGGGAGGAGAGACCCAGTACTTC.

The chain links TRBV7-6 to TRBJ2-1; D not resolved. CDR3 length: 15 residues. Germline values: CDR1 SGHVS, CDR2 FNYEAQ. The V and J ends lost 1 base and 5 bases respectively, with 12 bases between them. The CDR3: CASSLDSIGNNEQFF. The CDR3, as DNA: TGTGCCAGCAGCTTAGACTCTATTGGGAACAATGAGCAGTTCTTC.

This clone is a singleton in its sample. The germline gene is not matched at one end of the junction; a read error may be the cause. The V call is TRBV7-2, the J call TRBJ2-5; weak D call: TRBD1 (6 bases). The germline V gene has CDR1 SGHTA and CDR2 FQGNSA. The CDR3 contains 15 residues. The CDR3 nucleotides read TGCGCCAGCAGCCGACACTTTGGGGGCGAGGAGACCCAGTACTTC. Its translation is CASSRHFGGEETQYF.

CDR3 DNA sequence: TGTGCCAGTCGGCTAGCGGGAAACAATGAGCAGTTCTTC. Translated: CASRLAGNNEQFF. The chain recombines TRBV19 with TRBJ2-1; TRBD2 matches 9 bases. Unmatched junction bases numbered 4, after V lost 8 bases and J lost 5 bases. The V gene's germline CDR1 is LNHDA and CDR2 SQIVND (reference sequence). The CDR3 is 13 residues long. Variable domain in full (rest from reference TRBV19 and TRBJ2-1): DGGITQSPKYLFRKEGQNVTLSCEQNLNHDAMYWYRQDPGQGLRLIYYSQIVNDFQKGDIAEGYSVSREKKESFPLTVTSAQKNPTAFYLCASRLAGNNEQFFGPGTRLTVL.

The V and J genes are TRBV27 and TRBJ2-1; no clear D gene. V was trimmed by 3 bases and J by 3 bases, leaving 3 bases between them. The CDR3 extends over 12 amino acids. Germline values: CDR1 MNHEY, CDR2 SMNVEV (reference sequence). The CDR3: CASSLGYNEQFF. The CDR3 nucleotides are TGTGCCAGCAGTTTGGGCTACAATGAGCAGTTCTTC.

V gene TRBV7-6 combines with J gene TRBJ2-6, with 8 nucleotides matching TRBD1. This CDR3 is built from 18 residues. With V trimmed by 1 base and J by 2 bases, 7 bases remained unmatched. The germline V gene has CDR1 SGHVS and CDR2 FNYEAQ. CDR3 loop: CASSLEVQGAAGANVLTF. The DNA for the CDR3 is TGTGCCAGCAGCTTAGAGGTCCAGGGGGCTGCTGGGGCCAACGTCCTGACTTTC.

J is TRBJ2-2 and V is TRBV19; 10 nucleotides agree with TRBD1. This CDR3 spans 16 amino acids. Losses at the gene ends were 6 bases for V and 3 bases for J; bases not matched to a gene: 7. Germline-derived CDR1 and CDR2 are LNHDA and SQIVND (reference sequence). CDR3 coding DNA: TGTGCCAGTAGCCGGGGACAGGGGATGTACACCGGGGAGCTGTTTTTT. Translated, it gives CASSRGQGMYTGELFF.

The rearrangement links TRBV9 to TRBJ2-2; D ambiguous. The V and J ends lost 4 bases and 4 bases respectively, with 17 bases between them. Per germline, CDR1 SGDLS and CDR2 YYNGEE. The CDR3 sequence is 16 residues long. The CDR3 DNA follows: TGTGCCAGCAGCCCCGGTAGGACGGCCGGCACCGGGGAGCTGTTTTTT. Its translation: CASSPGRTAGTGELFF. Combining the CDR3 with reference TRBV9 and TRBJ2-2 gives the whole variable domain DSGVTQTPKHLITATGQRVTLRCSPRSGDLSVYWYQQSLDQGLQFLIQYYNGEERAKGNILERFSAQQFPDLHSELNLSSLELGDSALYFCASSPGRTAGTGELFFGEGSRLTVL.

This clone has just one count. V gene TRBV18 combines with J gene TRBJ1-6; TRBD1 matches at 7 bases. CDR3 length: 16 amino acids. The V gene's germline CDR1 is KGHSH and CDR2 LQKENI. J gave up 7 bases and V 5 bases, and 11 bases lay outside the gene matches. The CDR3 coding sequence is TGTGCCAGCTCAGAACAAGGGACAGTCCCCAATTCACCCCTCCACTTT. This gives the protein CASSEQGTVPNSPLHF.

This chain links TRBV7-2 with TRBJ2-1; 8 nucleotides line up with TRBD2. This CDR3 spans 16 amino acids. Germline V gene data show CDR1 as SGHTA and CDR2 as FQGNSA. J gave up 7 bases and V 1 base, and 9 bases lay outside the gene matches. The DNA for the CDR3 is TGTGCCAGCAGCTTAGGGGCGGGAGGATTGGGTAATGAGCAGTTCTTC. This codes for CASSLGAGGLGNEQFF.

This chain joins TRBV5-6 and TRBJ2-7; D is ambiguous. The CDR3 has 12 amino acids. With 4 bases removed from V and 2 bases from J, the gap between germline ends came to 7 bases. CDR1 is SGHDT, CDR2 YYEEEE, per germline. The CDR3, as DNA: TGTGCCAGCAGCCGCTACGCCTACGAGCAGTACTTC. This sequence encodes CASSRYAYEQYF. Full variable domain (outside the CDR3, taken from reference TRBV5-6 and TRBJ2-7): DAGVTQSPTHLIKTRGQQVTLRCSPKSGHDTVSWYQQALGQGPQFIFQYYEEEERQRGNFPDRFSGHQFPNYSSELNVNALLLGDSALYLCASSRYAYEQYFGPGTRLTVT.

This sequence joins TRBV19 and TRBJ2-5; TRBD2 matches 14 bases. The CDR3 has 15 amino acids. The V gene's germline CDR1 is LNHDA and CDR2 SQIVND (reference sequence). J gave up 7 bases and V 5 bases, and 6 bases lay outside the gene matches. CDR3 loop: CASSSAGTSGRTQYF. CDR3 in DNA: TGTGCCAGTAGTTCCGCCGGGACTAGCGGGAGGACCCAGTACTTC.

The genes are TRBV4-1 and TRBJ2-1, with TRBD2 matching over 10 bases. The V and J ends lost 0 bases and 6 bases, in that order; junction bases with no gene match: 8. Germline V gene data show CDR1 as MGHRA and CDR2 as YSYEKL. The CDR3 extends over 17 amino acids. CDR3 sequence reads: CASSQETTSGWGNEQFF. CDR3 coding DNA: TGCGCCAGCAGCCAAGAGACGACTAGCGGGTGGGGCAATGAGCAGTTCTTC.

The chain has TRBV4-2 and TRBJ2-6; 12 nucleotides align to TRBD2. V lost 0 bases and J lost 0; bases outside the gene matches: 0. CDR1 LGHNA and CDR2 YNFKEQ come from the germline V gene. The CDR3 loop spans 18 amino acids. The CDR3, as DNA: TGTGCCAGCAGCCAAGAGGGACTAGCGGGCTCTGGGGCCAACGTCCTGACTTTC. Protein: CASSQEGLAGSGANVLTF.

J is TRBJ2-7 and V is TRBV28; weak D call: TRBD2 (6 bases). Trimming left V 7 bases short and J 2 bases short, with 12 bases between. The CDR3 is 13 residues long. Germline V gives CDR1 MDHEN, CDR2 SYDVKM. CDR3: CASTPGGTYEQYF. The CDR3 DNA follows: TGTGCCAGCACCCCCGGGGGAACCTACGAGCAGTACTTC.

This chain links TRBV7-9 with TRBJ2-3; tentatively, D is TRBD2 (6 bases). Germline V gives CDR1 SEHNR, CDR2 FQNEAQ (reference sequence). Trimming cost V 3 bases and J 3 bases, with 13 bases left between them. CDR3 length: 15 amino acids. This CDR3 is CASSFSGGVTDTQYF. In DNA, the CDR3 is TGTGCCAGCAGCTTTAGCGGTGGCGTAACAGATACGCAGTATTTT. Full variable domain (missing parts from reference TRBV7-9 and TRBJ2-3): DTGVSQNPRHKITKRGQNVTFRCDPISEHNRLYWYRQTLGQGPEFLTYFQNEAQLEKSRLLSDRFSAERPKGSFSTLEIQRTEQGDSAMYLCASSFSGGVTDTQYFGPGTRLTVL.

This sequence joins TRBV7-2 and TRBJ2-5; D possibly uses TRBD1 or TRBD2 (5 bases each). This CDR3 spans 16 amino acids. V was cut by 5 bases and J by 1 base, with 17 bases left in between. Per the germline V gene, CDR1 is SGHTA and CDR2 is FQGNSA. CDR3 in amino acids: CASSPRPGRFQETQYF. CDR3 bases: TGTGCCAGCAGCCCCCGTCCAGGGAGATTCCAAGAGACCCAGTACTTC.

The V call is TRBV2, the J call TRBJ2-3, with TRBD1 as a possible D gene (5 bases). Looked up from germline, CDR1 is SNHLY and CDR2 is FYNNEI. Trimming left V 5 bases short and J 0 bases short, with 12 bases between. This CDR3 is 15 amino acids long. CDR3 in DNA: TGTGCCAGCAGTCGACAGTCTTCTAGCACAGATACGCAGTATTTT. This codes for CASSRQSSSTDTQYF. The whole variable domain, remainder taken from reference TRBV2 and TRBJ2-3, is EPEVTQTPSHQVTQMGQEVILRCVPISNHLYFYWYRQILGQKVEFLVSFYNNEISEKSEIFDDQFSVERPDGSNFTLKIRSTKLEDSAMYFCASSRQSSSTDTQYFGPGTRLTVL.

The chain uses TRBV13 and TRBJ2-7; TRBD1 matches 8 bases. The CDR3 consists of 15 residues. V lost 5 bases to trimming and J lost 1 base; unmatched junction nucleotides: 7. CDR1 and CDR2 (germline): PRHDT, FYEKMQ (reference sequence). The CDR3 bases are TGTGCCAGCAGCCGCAACAGGGGGGAATCCTACGAGCAGTACTTC. This encodes CASSRNRGESYEQYF.

This clone was found a few times. The chain employs TRBV27 and TRBJ2-2; TRBD2 agrees at 11 bases. V gave up 6 bases and J gave up 3 bases; unmatched junction bases: 9. This CDR3 contains 17 residues. Germline values: CDR1 MNHEY, CDR2 SMNVEV (reference sequence). Here the CDR3 reads CASSRTSGRVYTGELFF. For the CDR3, the DNA is TGTGCCAGCAGCCGTACTAGCGGGAGAGTGTACACCGGGGAGCTGTTTTTT.

The chain recombines TRBV13 with TRBJ2-1, with TRBD2 identical over 7 bases. The CDR3 contains 15 residues. Germline V gene sequence: CDR1 PRHDT, CDR2 FYEKMQ (reference sequence). V gave up 5 bases and J gave up 9 bases; unmatched junction bases: 13. CDR3 sequence (DNA): TGTGCCAGCAGCGGACCCGGGAGGCCGTTTTGTGAGCAGTTCTTC. It is translated as CASSGPGRPFCEQFF. Variable domain in full (rest from reference TRBV13 and TRBJ2-1): AAGVIQSPRHLIKEKRETATLKCYPIPRHDTVYWYQQGPGQDPQFLISFYEKMQSDKGSIPDRFSAQQFSDYHSELNMSSLELGDSALYFCASSGPGRPFCEQFFGPGTRLTVL.

The rearrangement joins TRBV10-3 to TRBJ2-5; possible D gene TRBD2, 7 bases. V gave up 10 bases and J gave up 5 bases, with 26 bases separating them. There are 16 residues in the CDR3. Germline CDR1 and CDR2: ENHRY and SYGVKD. DNA of the CDR3: TGTGCCACCAGCAGCCAAGGACCCAGGGGAGGGGAGACCCAGTACTTC. Translated: CATSSQGPRGGETQYF.